Here is one T cell receptor (beta chain) with its context. Its antigen is still unknown. The sample comes from a study of T cell repertoires in ileal Crohn's disease. General study results and limits: Active smokers at surgery had more clonal expansions than non-smokers. Endoscopic recurrence occurred in every patient whose clonality exceeded 26.8%. Mucosal expansions were suggested to be mainly CD8 T cells.

Trimming stripped 3 bases from V and 5 bases from J, with 9 bases between. In germline, CDR1 is SGDLS, CDR2 YYNGEE. The CDR3 consists of 13 residues. Some clones are missing from TCRdb's copy, which holds only in-frame ones; the method was immunoSEQ multiplex PCR. This sample has tens of thousands of clones, with roughly 81% found just once. The sample was ileal tissue. The receptor was isolated from an adult with Crohn's disease. The V and J genes are TRBV9 and TRBJ2-1; D is unresolved. The CDR3 DNA reads as TGTGCCAGCAGCGGGGCCATAAACAATGAGCAGTTCTTC. Encoded protein: CASSGAINNEQFF. Complete variable domain (other parts from reference TRBV9 and TRBJ2-1): DSGVTQTPKHLITATGQRVTLRCSPRSGDLSVYWYQQSLDQGLQFLIQYYNGEERAKGNILERFSAQQFPDLHSELNLSSLELGDSALYFCASSGAINNEQFFGPGTRLTVL.